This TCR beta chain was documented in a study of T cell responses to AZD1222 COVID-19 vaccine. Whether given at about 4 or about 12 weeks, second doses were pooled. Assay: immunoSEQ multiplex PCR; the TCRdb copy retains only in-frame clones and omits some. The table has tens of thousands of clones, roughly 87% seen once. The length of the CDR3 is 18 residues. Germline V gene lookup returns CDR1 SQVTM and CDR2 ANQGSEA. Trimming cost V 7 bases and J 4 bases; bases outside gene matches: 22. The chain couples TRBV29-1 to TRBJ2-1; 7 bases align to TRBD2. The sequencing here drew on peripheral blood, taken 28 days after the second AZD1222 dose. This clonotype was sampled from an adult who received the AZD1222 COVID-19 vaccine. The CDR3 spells CSARTRRGRGDFYNEQFF. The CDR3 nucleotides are TGCAGCGCCCGGACGCGTCGCGGGAGAGGGGACTTTTACAATGAGCAGTTCTTC.